The rows below give T cell receptor beta chains drawn from one sample of a study of graft-versus-host responses after intestinal transplantation. For these TCRs, the target antigens are not known. The assay was immunoSEQ multiplex PCR, and TCRdb's table has in-frame clones only and misses some. The sample yields roughly 80,000 clones, around 90% seen once. This sample comprised unstimulated CD8+ T cells sorted from spleen or lymph node cells, obtained before transplant. These receptors all stem from a human donor who was the organ donor for an intestinal transplant. CDR3s include the opening cysteine and the closing phenylalanine or tryptophan. The order of the fields is J gene, clone size, D gene, V gene, CDR3 DNA, CDR3 protein. The D gene is left open where the match is weak. Where a row states a size, it is once, few, many or the class of an expanded clone; other rows omit it.

j_call: TRBJ2-7; clone_size: .; d_call: .; v_call: TRBV2; cdr3_nt: TGTGCCAGCAGTTTATACAGTGTTAACGAGCAGTACTTC; cdr3_aa: CASSLYSVNEQYF
j_call: TRBJ2-1; clone_size: .; d_call: TRBD1; v_call: TRBV7-3; cdr3_nt: TGTGCCAGCAGCTTAAATAGGACAGGGCAGGGGGTGACTGAGCAGTTCTTC; cdr3_aa: CASSLNRTGQGVTEQFF
j_call: TRBJ1-6; clone_size: .; d_call: .; v_call: TRBV6-4; cdr3_nt: TGTGCCAGCAGCTCCGGGTTGGGATATAATTCACCCCTCCACTTT; cdr3_aa: CASSSGLGYNSPLHF
j_call: TRBJ2-3; clone_size: .; d_call: .; v_call: TRBV27; cdr3_nt: TGTGCCAGCAGCCTAGGGGTCACAGATACGCAGTATTTT; cdr3_aa: CASSLGVTDTQYF
j_call: TRBJ2-1; clone_size: .; d_call: .; v_call: TRBV6-1; cdr3_nt: TGTGCTAGCAATACCGTATCTTCCTACAATGAGCAGTTCTTC; cdr3_aa: CASNTVSSYNEQFF
j_call: TRBJ2-3; clone_size: .; d_call: .; v_call: TRBV7-6; cdr3_nt: TGTGCCAGCAGCTCTCGACAGGCGCGGCTCACAGATACGCAGTATTTT; cdr3_aa: CASSSRQARLTDTQYF
j_call: TRBJ1-1; clone_size: .; d_call: .; v_call: TRBV5-4; cdr3_nt: TGTGCCAGCAGGGTAGACTTGAACACTGAAGCTTTCTTT; cdr3_aa: CASRVDLNTEAFF
j_call: TRBJ2-7; clone_size: .; d_call: TRBD2; v_call: TRBV7-6; cdr3_nt: TGTGCCAGCAGCTCCTCACCCGAACTAGCGAACAACGAGCAGTACTTC; cdr3_aa: CASSSSPELANNEQYF
j_call: TRBJ2-1; clone_size: .; d_call: .; v_call: TRBV7-9; cdr3_nt: TGTGCCAGCAGCTTACCCAGGTACGGCTACAATGAGCAGTTCTTC; cdr3_aa: CASSLPRYGYNEQFF
j_call: TRBJ2-1; clone_size: .; d_call: .; v_call: TRBV19; cdr3_nt: TGTGCCAGTAGTATAGATCCCTGGAATGAGCAGTTCTTC; cdr3_aa: CASSIDPWNEQFF
j_call: TRBJ1-2; clone_size: .; d_call: .; v_call: TRBV28; cdr3_nt: TGTGCCAGCAGTTTACCACAAGGACTCCCCTATGGCTACACCTTC; cdr3_aa: CASSLPQGLPYGYTF
j_call: TRBJ2-3; clone_size: few; d_call: .; v_call: TRBV27; cdr3_nt: TGTGCCAGCAGTTCCCCGGGACTCTTGGAGGATACGCAGTATTTT; cdr3_aa: CASSSPGLLEDTQYF
j_call: TRBJ2-2; clone_size: .; d_call: TRBD1; v_call: TRBV5-6; cdr3_nt: TGTGCCAGCAGCTTTGACGGGACAGGGGATCCCGGGGAGCTGTTTTTT; cdr3_aa: CASSFDGTGDPGELFF
j_call: TRBJ2-1; clone_size: .; d_call: TRBD2; v_call: TRBV28; cdr3_nt: TGTGCCAGCAGTCTTCTCGGGACTAGCTCGTTCGGGAATGAGCAGTTCTTC; cdr3_aa: CASSLLGTSSFGNEQFF
j_call: TRBJ2-7; clone_size: .; d_call: .; v_call: TRBV29-1; cdr3_nt: TGCAGCGTTGTGAGCACGGGGGCCTACGAGCAGTACTTC; cdr3_aa: CSVVSTGAYEQYF
j_call: TRBJ1-1; clone_size: .; d_call: .; v_call: TRBV28; cdr3_nt: TGTGCCAGCAGTTTATTATTCGGTCAGAACACTGAAGCTTTCTTT; cdr3_aa: CASSLLFGQNTEAFF
j_call: TRBJ2-7; clone_size: .; d_call: .; v_call: TRBV6-6; cdr3_nt: TGTGCCAGCAGTTACTCGAAAACAGAAAGCTCCTACGAGCAGTACTTC; cdr3_aa: CASSYSKTESSYEQYF
j_call: TRBJ2-7; clone_size: .; d_call: TRBD1; v_call: TRBV4-1; cdr3_nt: TGCGCCAGCAGCCAAGATCAGGCAGGGGGTAGCTACGAGCAGTACTTC; cdr3_aa: CASSQDQAGGSYEQYF
j_call: TRBJ2-3; clone_size: .; d_call: .; v_call: TRBV25-1; cdr3_nt: TGTGCCAGCAGTGAATCCTACAGCACAGATACGCAGTATTTT; cdr3_aa: CASSESYSTDTQYF
j_call: TRBJ2-1; clone_size: .; d_call: .; v_call: TRBV5-1; cdr3_nt: TGCGCCAGCAGCCTAGACTACAATGAGCAGTTCTTC; cdr3_aa: CASSLDYNEQFF
j_call: TRBJ2-3; clone_size: .; d_call: TRBD2; v_call: TRBV5-1; cdr3_nt: TGCGCCAGCAGTCCCTTTAGCGGGGGGGCGGGAGATACGCAGTATTTT; cdr3_aa: CASSPFSGGAGDTQYF
j_call: TRBJ2-7; clone_size: .; d_call: TRBD1; v_call: TRBV28; cdr3_nt: TGTGCCAGCAGTTTCAGGGGGTTGTCCTACGAGCAGTACTTC; cdr3_aa: CASSFRGLSYEQYF
j_call: TRBJ1-4; clone_size: .; d_call: .; v_call: TRBV6-1; cdr3_nt: TGTGCCAGCAGCCCCTTTACAGAAGGGGGTGAAAAACTGTTTTTT; cdr3_aa: CASSPFTEGGEKLFF
j_call: TRBJ1-1; clone_size: .; d_call: TRBD1; v_call: TRBV5-6; cdr3_nt: TGTGCCAGCAGTCGGACAGGGCTCATGAACACTGAAGCTTTCTTT; cdr3_aa: CASSRTGLMNTEAFF
j_call: TRBJ1-1; clone_size: .; d_call: TRBD1; v_call: TRBV4-2; cdr3_nt: TGTGCCAGCAGCCAAGGAGGTGGGGACAGGGGGCCGAACACTGAAGCTTTCTTT; cdr3_aa: CASSQGGGDRGPNTEAFF
j_call: TRBJ1-2; clone_size: .; d_call: .; v_call: TRBV4-2; cdr3_nt: TGTGCCAGCAGCCAAGACGTCGGGGATGGCTACACCTTC; cdr3_aa: CASSQDVGDGYTF
j_call: TRBJ1-2; clone_size: .; d_call: .; v_call: TRBV27; cdr3_nt: TGTGCCAGCAGTACGTGGGGATATGGCTACACCTTC; cdr3_aa: CASSTWGYGYTF
j_call: TRBJ1-4; clone_size: .; d_call: .; v_call: TRBV30; cdr3_nt: TGTGCCTGGAGTGAGGGGATGAGGGCAGAAAAACTGTTTTTT; cdr3_aa: CAWSEGMRAEKLFF
j_call: TRBJ1-1; clone_size: .; d_call: .; v_call: TRBV28; cdr3_nt: TGTGCCAGCAGTTTATCCATCGCTTCTGAAGCTTTCTTT; cdr3_aa: CASSLSIASEAFF
j_call: TRBJ2-3; clone_size: .; d_call: .; v_call: TRBV5-1; cdr3_nt: TGCGCCAGCAGCAGTTTTGGCACAGATACGCAGTATTTT; cdr3_aa: CASSSFGTDTQYF
j_call: TRBJ1-6; clone_size: .; d_call: .; v_call: TRBV13; cdr3_nt: TGTGCCAGCAGCTTAGGGTCTTCACCCCTCCACTTT; cdr3_aa: CASSLGSSPLHF
j_call: TRBJ2-3; clone_size: .; d_call: .; v_call: TRBV2; cdr3_nt: TGTGCCAGCAGTGAACGGCTAGCCAGCACAGATACGCAGTATTTT; cdr3_aa: CASSERLASTDTQYF
j_call: TRBJ1-2; clone_size: .; d_call: .; v_call: TRBV4-1; cdr3_nt: TGCGCCAGCAGCCAAGAAGTAGGAGCTCCTAACTATGGCTACACCTTC; cdr3_aa: CASSQEVGAPNYGYTF
j_call: TRBJ2-1; clone_size: .; d_call: TRBD2; v_call: TRBV19; cdr3_nt: TGTGCCAGTAATCGGTTCGGGCTAGCGGGGGGGACTGCCAATGAGCAGTTCTTC; cdr3_aa: CASNRFGLAGGTANEQFF
j_call: TRBJ2-1; clone_size: few; d_call: .; v_call: TRBV6-1; cdr3_nt: TGTGCCAGCAGTGCCTACAATGAGCAGTTCTTC; cdr3_aa: CASSAYNEQFF
j_call: TRBJ1-2; clone_size: .; d_call: .; v_call: TRBV27; cdr3_nt: TGTGCCAGCAGTCCGGTGTGGGGGGCCTATGGCTACACCTTC; cdr3_aa: CASSPVWGAYGYTF
j_call: TRBJ2-1; clone_size: .; d_call: .; v_call: TRBV5-1; cdr3_nt: TGCGCCAGCAGCTTGGATTACCGGGACTGGTCCTACAATGAGCAGTTCTTC; cdr3_aa: CASSLDYRDWSYNEQFF
j_call: TRBJ2-7; clone_size: .; d_call: TRBD2; v_call: TRBV14; cdr3_nt: TGTGCCAGCAGCCAAGAGCCGCGGGGGATCGCCTACGAGCAGTACTTC; cdr3_aa: CASSQEPRGIAYEQYF
j_call: TRBJ2-2; clone_size: .; d_call: TRBD2; v_call: TRBV10-3; cdr3_nt: TGTGCCATCAGTGAGTCGGGGCTAGCGGGGGATTCGTCCGGGGAGCTGTTTTTT; cdr3_aa: CAISESGLAGDSSGELFF
j_call: TRBJ1-1; clone_size: .; d_call: .; v_call: TRBV4-2; cdr3_nt: TGTGCCAGCAGCTCAGGGAACACTGAAGCTTTCTTT; cdr3_aa: CASSSGNTEAFF
j_call: TRBJ2-1; clone_size: .; d_call: .; v_call: TRBV27; cdr3_nt: TGTGCCAGCAGTTTCGTGGCTGGAGCCGGATTTGAGCAGTTCTTC; cdr3_aa: CASSFVAGAGFEQFF
j_call: TRBJ2-3; clone_size: .; d_call: .; v_call: TRBV4-1; cdr3_nt: TGCGCCAGCAGCCAACAAACCGGGACAGATACGCAGTATTTT; cdr3_aa: CASSQQTGTDTQYF
j_call: TRBJ1-1; clone_size: .; d_call: .; v_call: TRBV15; cdr3_nt: TGTGCCACCAGCCCCGAACCGGGGAACACTGAAGCTTTCTTT; cdr3_aa: CATSPEPGNTEAFF
j_call: TRBJ2-5; clone_size: .; d_call: TRBD2; v_call: TRBV25-1; cdr3_nt: TGTGCCAGCAGTGAATATTTTGTCGGTTCGGGGGGCCAAGAGACCCAGTACTTC; cdr3_aa: CASSEYFVGSGGQETQYF
j_call: TRBJ1-3; clone_size: once; d_call: TRBD1; v_call: TRBV30; cdr3_nt: TGTGCCTGGGGACAGGGTGCTGGAAACACCATATATTTT; cdr3_aa: CAWGQGAGNTIYF
j_call: TRBJ2-3; clone_size: .; d_call: TRBD2; v_call: TRBV5-1; cdr3_nt: TGCGCCAGCAGCTTGACTAGCGGGGGGGCAGATACGCAGTATTTT; cdr3_aa: CASSLTSGGADTQYF
j_call: TRBJ2-3; clone_size: .; d_call: TRBD2; v_call: TRBV6-4; cdr3_nt: TGTGCCAGCAGCGCGACTAGCGGGGGGCCAGATACGCAGTATTTT; cdr3_aa: CASSATSGGPDTQYF
j_call: TRBJ1-2; clone_size: .; d_call: .; v_call: TRBV5-1; cdr3_nt: TGCGCCAGCAGCCCACGGTCCCAGGGAGTCGGAGGCTACACCTTC; cdr3_aa: CASSPRSQGVGGYTF
j_call: TRBJ2-6; clone_size: .; d_call: .; v_call: TRBV6-5; cdr3_nt: TGTGCCAGCTGTTATGGGGGGCCTGGGGCCAACGTCCTGACTTTC; cdr3_aa: CASCYGGPGANVLTF
j_call: TRBJ2-7; clone_size: once; d_call: TRBD2; v_call: TRBV27; cdr3_nt: TGTGCCAGCGCCTGGGGGGGGACGGTCGACGAGCAGTACTTC; cdr3_aa: CASAWGGTVDEQYF
j_call: TRBJ2-2; clone_size: .; d_call: .; v_call: TRBV27; cdr3_nt: TGTGCCAGCAGTTTACTACCCCACTACGGCATTACCGGGGAGCTGTTTTTT; cdr3_aa: CASSLLPHYGITGELFF
j_call: TRBJ2-5; clone_size: .; d_call: TRBD2; v_call: TRBV28; cdr3_nt: TGTGCCAGCAGTCCTCTGGCCGGGACTAGCGGGGAACAAGAGACCCAGTACTTC; cdr3_aa: CASSPLAGTSGEQETQYF
j_call: TRBJ1-2; clone_size: once; d_call: .; v_call: TRBV5-1; cdr3_nt: TGCGCCAGCAGCTTGGTTCCCTACTTAAGTTCTAACTATGGCTACACCTTC; cdr3_aa: CASSLVPYLSSNYGYTF
j_call: TRBJ2-6; clone_size: .; d_call: .; v_call: TRBV4-1; cdr3_nt: TGCGCCAGCAGCGCTTGGGTTGGGGGGGCCAACGTCCTGACTTTC; cdr3_aa: CASSAWVGGANVLTF
j_call: TRBJ1-2; clone_size: few; d_call: .; v_call: TRBV4-1; cdr3_nt: TGCGCCAGCAGCCAAGTAATCTTTGAAGGTTATGGCTACACCTTC; cdr3_aa: CASSQVIFEGYGYTF